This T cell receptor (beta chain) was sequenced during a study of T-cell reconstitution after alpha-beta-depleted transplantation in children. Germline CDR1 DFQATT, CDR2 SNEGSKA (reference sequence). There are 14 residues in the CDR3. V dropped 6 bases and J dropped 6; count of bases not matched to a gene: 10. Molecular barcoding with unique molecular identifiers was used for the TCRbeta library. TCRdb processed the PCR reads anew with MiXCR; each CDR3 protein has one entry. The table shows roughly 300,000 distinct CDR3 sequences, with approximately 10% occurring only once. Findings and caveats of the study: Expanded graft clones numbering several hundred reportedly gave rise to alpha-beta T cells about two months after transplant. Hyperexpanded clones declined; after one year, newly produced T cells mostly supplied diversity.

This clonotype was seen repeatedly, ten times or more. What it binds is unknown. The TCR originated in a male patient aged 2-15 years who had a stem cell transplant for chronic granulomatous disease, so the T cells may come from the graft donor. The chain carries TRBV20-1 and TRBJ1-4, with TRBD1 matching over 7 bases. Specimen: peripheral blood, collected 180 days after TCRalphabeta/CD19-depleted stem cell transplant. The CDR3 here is CSAAEQGRDEKLFF. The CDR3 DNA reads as TGCAGTGCGGCCGAACAGGGGCGGGATGAAAAACTGTTTTTT.